This note documents a single TCR beta chain sequence. V dropped 5 bases and J dropped 0 bases, with 14 bases sitting between them. CDR1 MDHEN and CDR2 SYDVKM come from the germline V gene. The CDR3 sequence is 16 residues long. This entry belongs to a study of OX40 agonist ivuxolimab in advanced cancers. Sequenced by immunoSEQ multiplex PCR; TCRdb stores in-frame clones only, minus some. The table records around 66,000 clones, roughly 87% of them present only once. Sequences were derived from CD4+ or CD8+ T cells sorted from blood, sampled in a trial of the OX40 agonist ivuxolimab. The sequence came from an adult with an advanced solid tumor such as melanoma, head and neck, liver or kidney cancer. The V gene is TRBV28, the J gene TRBJ1-5, with D possibly being TRBD1 (5 bases). CDR3 amino acids: CASSPGTGYSNQPQHF. The CDR3 nucleotides read TGTGCCAGCAGTCCAGGAACAGGTTATAGCAATCAGCCCCAGCATTTT.